The T cell receptor (beta chain) under discussion was sequenced for a study of type 1 regulatory T cells. For the study at large: This in vitro CD4 product, T-allo10, is enriched for Tr1 cells and alloantigen-specific.

Germline V lookup: CDR1 SGHTA, CDR2 FQGNSA. The CDR3 is 16 residues long. V trimming: 1 base; J trimming: 3 bases; junction bases outside the gene matches: 5. This clonotype has a count of ten or more. TCRdb analysed the reads with MiXCR anew, one entry per CDR3 protein. Of about 97,000 distinct CDR3 sequences listed, around a third are singletons. This TCR came from a human donor in good health. The sequencing input was CD4+ T cells, either the whole sample or a sorted fraction (not recorded which). The chain links TRBV7-2 to TRBJ2-3, with TRBD1 matching over 9 bases. DNA of the CDR3: TGTGCCAGCAGCTTAGTGGCCGGGACAGGGACAGATACGCAGTATTTT. Translation: CASSLVAGTGTDTQYF.